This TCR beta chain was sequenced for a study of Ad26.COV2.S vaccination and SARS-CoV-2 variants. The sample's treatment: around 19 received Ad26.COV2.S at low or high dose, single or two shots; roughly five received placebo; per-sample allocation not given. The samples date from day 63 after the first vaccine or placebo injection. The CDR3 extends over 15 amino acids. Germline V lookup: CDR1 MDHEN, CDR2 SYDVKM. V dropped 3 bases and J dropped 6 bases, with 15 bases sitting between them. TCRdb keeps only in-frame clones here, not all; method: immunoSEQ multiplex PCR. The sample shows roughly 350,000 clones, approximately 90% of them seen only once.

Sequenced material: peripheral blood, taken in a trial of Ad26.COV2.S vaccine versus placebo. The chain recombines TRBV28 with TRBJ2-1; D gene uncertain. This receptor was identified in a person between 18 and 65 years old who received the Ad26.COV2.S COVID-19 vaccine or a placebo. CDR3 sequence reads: CASSFGVSSLNEQFF. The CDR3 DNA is TGTGCCAGCAGTTTCGGTGTGAGTAGCCTCAATGAGCAGTTCTTC.